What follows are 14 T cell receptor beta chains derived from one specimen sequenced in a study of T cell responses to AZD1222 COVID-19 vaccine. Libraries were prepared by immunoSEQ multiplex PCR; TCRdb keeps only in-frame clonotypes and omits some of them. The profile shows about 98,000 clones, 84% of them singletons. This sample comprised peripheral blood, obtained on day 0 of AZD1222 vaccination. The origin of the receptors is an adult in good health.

Here the CDR3 DNA reads TGTGCCAGTAACGGCGGAAACTATGGCTACACCTTC. Translation: CASNGGNYGYTF. The chain combines TRBV19 with TRBJ1-2; D not certain. This CDR3 is built from 12 residues. The germline CDR1 and CDR2 sequences are LNHDA and SQIVND (reference sequence). V dropped 7 bases and J dropped 2 bases, with 8 bases sitting between them.

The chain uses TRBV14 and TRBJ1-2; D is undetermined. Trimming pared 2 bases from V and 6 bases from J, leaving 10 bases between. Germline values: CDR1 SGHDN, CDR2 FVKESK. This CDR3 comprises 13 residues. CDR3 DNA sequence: TGTGCCAGCAGCCAATATCGTAGGGATGGCTACACCTTC. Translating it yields CASSQYRRDGYTF. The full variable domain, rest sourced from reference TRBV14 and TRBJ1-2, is EAGVTQFPSHSVIEKGQTVTLRCDPISGHDNLYWYRRVMGKEIKFLLHFVKESKQDESGMPNNRFLAERTGGTYSTLKVQPAELEDSGVYFCASSQYRRDGYTFGSGTRLTVV.

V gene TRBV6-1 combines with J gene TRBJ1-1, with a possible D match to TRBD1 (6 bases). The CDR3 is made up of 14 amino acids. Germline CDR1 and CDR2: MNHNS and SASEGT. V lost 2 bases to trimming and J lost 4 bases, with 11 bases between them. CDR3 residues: CASSEWGASTEAFF. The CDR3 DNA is TGTGCCAGCAGTGAATGGGGGGCGAGCACTGAAGCTTTCTTT.

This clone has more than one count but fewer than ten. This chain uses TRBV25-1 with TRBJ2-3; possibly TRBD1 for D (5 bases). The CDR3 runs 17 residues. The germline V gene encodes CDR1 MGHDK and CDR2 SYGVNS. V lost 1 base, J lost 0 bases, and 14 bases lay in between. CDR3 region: CASSESYGAASTDTQYF. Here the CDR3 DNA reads TGTGCCAGCAGTGAATCGTATGGGGCGGCTAGCACAGATACGCAGTATTTT.

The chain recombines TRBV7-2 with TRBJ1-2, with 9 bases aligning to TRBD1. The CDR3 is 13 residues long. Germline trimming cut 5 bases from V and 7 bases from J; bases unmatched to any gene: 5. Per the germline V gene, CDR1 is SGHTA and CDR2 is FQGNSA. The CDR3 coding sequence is TGTGCCAGCAGCGAACAGGGGGCGCTTGGCTACACCTTC. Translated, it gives CASSEQGALGYTF.

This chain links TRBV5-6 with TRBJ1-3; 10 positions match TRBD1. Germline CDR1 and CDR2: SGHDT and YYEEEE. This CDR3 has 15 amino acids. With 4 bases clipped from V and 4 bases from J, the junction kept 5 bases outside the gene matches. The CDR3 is CASSGGTGDGNTIYF. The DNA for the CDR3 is TGTGCCAGCAGCGGAGGGACAGGGGACGGAAACACCATATATTTT.

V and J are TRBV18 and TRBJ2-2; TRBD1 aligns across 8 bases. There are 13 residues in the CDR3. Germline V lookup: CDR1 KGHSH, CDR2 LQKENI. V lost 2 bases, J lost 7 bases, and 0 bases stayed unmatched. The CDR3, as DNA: TGTGCCAGCTCACCAGGGACAGGCGGGGAGCTGTTTTTT. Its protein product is CASSPGTGGELFF.

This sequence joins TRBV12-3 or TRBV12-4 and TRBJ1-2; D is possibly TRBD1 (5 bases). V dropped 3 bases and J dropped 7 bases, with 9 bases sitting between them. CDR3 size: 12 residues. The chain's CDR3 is CASSFRVTGYTF. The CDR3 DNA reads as TGTGCCAGCAGTTTCAGGGTAACTGGCTACACCTTC.

For the CDR3, the DNA is TGTGCCAGCACCCCCCCCTCCGGGGGACAGGTAAACATTCAGTACTTC. This sequence encodes CASTPPSGGQVNIQYF. The chain couples TRBV6-2 or TRBV6-3 to TRBJ2-4, with TRBD1 identical over 8 bases. The CDR3 runs 16 residues. The V gene end was trimmed by 7 bases and the J gene end by 6 bases; junction bases not matched to a gene: 14. The germline gives CDR1 MNHEY, CDR2 SVGEGT.

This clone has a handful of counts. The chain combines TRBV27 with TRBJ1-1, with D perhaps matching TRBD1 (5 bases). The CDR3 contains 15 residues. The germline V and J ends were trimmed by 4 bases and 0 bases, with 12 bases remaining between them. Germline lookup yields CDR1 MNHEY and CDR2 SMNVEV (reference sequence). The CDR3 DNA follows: TGTGCCAGCAGTTCCCTGGGGGGGATGAACACTGAAGCTTTCTTT. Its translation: CASSSLGGMNTEAFF.

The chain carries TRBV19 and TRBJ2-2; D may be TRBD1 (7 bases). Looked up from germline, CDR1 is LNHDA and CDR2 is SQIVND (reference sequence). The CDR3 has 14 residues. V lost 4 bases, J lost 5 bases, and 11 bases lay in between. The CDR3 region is CASSTAGGTGELFF. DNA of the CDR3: TGTGCCAGTAGTACGGCAGGGGGGACCGGGGAGCTGTTTTTT. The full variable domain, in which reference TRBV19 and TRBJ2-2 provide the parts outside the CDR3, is DGGITQSPKYLFRKEGQNVTLSCEQNLNHDAMYWYRQDPGQGLRLIYYSQIVNDFQKGDIAEGYSVSREKKESFPLTVTSAQKNPTAFYLCASSTAGGTGELFFGEGSRLTVL.

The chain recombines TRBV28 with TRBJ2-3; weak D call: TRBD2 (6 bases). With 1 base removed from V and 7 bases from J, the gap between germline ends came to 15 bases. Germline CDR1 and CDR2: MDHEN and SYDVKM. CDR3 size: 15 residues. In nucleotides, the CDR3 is TGTGCCAGCAGTTTATCATCATCGGGGAGGAATACGCAGTATTTT. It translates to CASSLSSSGRNTQYF. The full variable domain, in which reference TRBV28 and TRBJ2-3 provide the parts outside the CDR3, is DVKVTQSSRYLVKRTGEKVFLECVQDMDHENMFWYRQDPGLGLRLIYFSYDVKMKEKGDIPEGYSVSREKKERFSLILESASTNQTSMYLCASSLSSSGRNTQYFGPGTRLTVL.

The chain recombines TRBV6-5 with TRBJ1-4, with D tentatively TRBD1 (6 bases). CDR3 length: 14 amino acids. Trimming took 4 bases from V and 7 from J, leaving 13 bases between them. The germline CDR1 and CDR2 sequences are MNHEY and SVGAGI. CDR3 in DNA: TGTGCCAGCAGTTTGACAGGCCCCAGTGAAAAACTGTTTTTT. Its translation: CASSLTGPSEKLFF.

CDR3 bases: TGTGCCAGCAGCTTGACAGGGGGGAAACTTTCTGGAAACACCATATATTTT. Translation: CASSLTGGKLSGNTIYF. The genes are TRBV5-5 and TRBJ1-3; 8 nucleotides line up with TRBD1. Germline CDR1 reads SGHKS; CDR2 reads YYEKEE (reference sequence). The CDR3 loop spans 17 amino acids. Trimming at V came to 1 base and at J to 1 base, leaving 7 bases not matched to a gene.